This TCR beta chain was retrieved from a study of cytomegalovirus exposure and HLA in healthy donors (dated 2017 in TCRdb). In terms of the full investigation: A later analysis indicated that the 130 or so validation repertoires were generated on the platform also employed for the 670 or so repertoires of the first cohort. The aim of the study was to test whether cataloging public T cell receptors could identify signatures of past pathogen exposure. A separate validation cohort of roughly 130 different subjects was used in addition to the approximately 700-subject first cohort. The study combined high-throughput TCR immunosequencing, statistical association of individual TCRs with disease status, and machine learning to predict cytomegalovirus infection status.

V has 2 bases trimmed and J has 1 base trimmed; junction bases matching no gene number 4. The germline V gene supplies CDR1 SNHLY and CDR2 FYNNEI. Measured from the cysteine to the phenylalanine, the CDR3 is 16 residues long. Solely the CDR3 DNA is kept, with 48 bases framed from the first base. The library was produced with the immunoSEQ multiplex PCR assay. The source study handled its data this way. A statistical classification framework was built to diagnose cytomegalovirus status from the catalog of TCR beta chain sequences. The clones in this table, taken by TCRdb from immuneACCESS, are in-frame only. Not every clone is retained; where verified, under half of the shortfall comes from an unresolved V gene, and the cause of the rest is unknown. The DNA gave D and trimming, while V, J and clone size come from that table. The sample table shows some 76,000 clones, and 94% are seen once. The top ten clones comprise under 1.3% of the sample.

In this sample, this clone turned up once. The clone's antigen remains unknown. No base quality values were provided; no much bigger clone lies one nucleotide off. The donors belonged to the validation cohort of over a hundred subjects, which was separate from the approximately 700-subject first cohort. Overall results and qualifications from the work: In vitro tests confirmed that a few of the cytomegalovirus-associated TCR beta chains recognize cytomegalovirus antigens. In the study, approximately 160 TCR beta chains were listed as associated with cytomegalovirus. Subsequent analysis determined that TCRs grouped into clusters in the first cohort also showed a tendency toward co-occurrence across the 120 validation repertoires, and 85% to 95% of cluster scores exceeded 0. It was suggested by the authors that the approach could potentially be generalized to other disease states and immunological phenotypes. Most TCR sequences were observed very rarely across donors, whereas some public TCRs were present in many individuals. The classifier was reported to diagnose cytomegalovirus status with high specificity and sensitivity in both the original cohort and the validation cohort. The validation cohort had no HLA typing available for a later analysis, so co-occurrence within that cohort was assessed over all 120 or so repertoires.

The chain is made from TRBV2 and TRBJ2-3, and 9 bases in between align with TRBD2. The origin of this receptor is a woman aged 18-35 years in good health and CMV-seronegative. The sequencing input was PBMCs. CDR3 protein: CASSERAGGRTDTQYF. The sequenced DNA is TGTGCCAGCAGTGAAAGGGCGGGGGGGCGCACAGATACGCAGTATTTT.